These T cell receptor beta chains were read from a single sample in a study of T cells in Graves' hyperthyroidism and ophthalmopathy. Each CDR3 protein gets one entry after TCRdb re-called the multiplex PCR reads with MiXCR. The data contain about 250,000 distinct CDR3 sequences, 13% to 15% of them seen just once; the ten biggest clones take up 30% to 35%. The material sequenced was blood. The source is a woman aged 50 to 65 with Graves' hyperthyroidism that later progressed to Graves' ophthalmopathy. CDR3s include the opening cysteine and the closing phenylalanine or tryptophan. A D gene is named only where the DNA matches it firmly. The size of a clone is reported for some rows only, either as once, few or many, or as a class for expanded clones.

v_gene: TRBV7-9; d_gene: NA; j_gene: TRBJ1-3; abundance: many; CDR3nt: TGTGCCAGCAGCTTACTCCGGGCCTATAAAATGGGAAACACCATATATTTT; CDR3aa: CASSLLRAYKMGNTIYF
v_gene: TRBV14; d_gene: TRBD2; j_gene: TRBJ2-3; abundance: many; CDR3nt: TGTGCCAGCAGCCGGCTAGCGGGAAGGGGCACAGATACGCAGTATTTT; CDR3aa: CASSRLAGRGTDTQYF
v_gene: TRBV3-1; d_gene: NA; j_gene: TRBJ2-3; abundance: many; CDR3nt: TGTGCCAGCAGCCTCGCCGGGGGTGGAGATACGCAGTATTTT; CDR3aa: CASSLAGGGDTQYF
v_gene: TRBV6-1; d_gene: NA; j_gene: TRBJ1-6; abundance: NA; CDR3nt: TGTGCCAGCAGTTTGGACAGCCTAAGTAGGACCCTCCACTTT; CDR3aa: CASSLDSLSRTLHF
v_gene: TRBV30; d_gene: TRBD1; j_gene: TRBJ2-5; abundance: many; CDR3nt: TGTGCCTGGTCGGGACAGCCAAAAGAGACCCAGTACTTC; CDR3aa: CAWSGQPKETQYF
v_gene: TRBV20-1; d_gene: TRBD2; j_gene: TRBJ2-2; abundance: once; CDR3nt: TGCAGTGCTAGAGATTATGCGGGGGAGTTGACCGGGGAGCTGTTTTTT; CDR3aa: CSARDYAGELTGELFF
v_gene: TRBV12-3/TRBV12-4; d_gene: NA; j_gene: TRBJ2-2; abundance: NA; CDR3nt: TGTGCCAGCAGTAGGAACACCGGGGAGCTGTTTTTT; CDR3aa: CASSRNTGELFF
v_gene: TRBV7-2; d_gene: TRBD1; j_gene: TRBJ1-4; abundance: NA; CDR3nt: TGTGCCAGCAGCCAAGGACAGGGCCGGGAAAAACTGTTTTTT; CDR3aa: CASSQGQGREKLFF
v_gene: TRBV5-7; d_gene: TRBD1; j_gene: TRBJ2-7; abundance: NA; CDR3nt: TGTGCCAGCAGCTTGGTCGTAAGACAGGGGGCGTCCGAGCAGTACTTC; CDR3aa: CASSLVVRQGASEQYF
v_gene: TRBV19; d_gene: TRBD1; j_gene: TRBJ1-2; abundance: NA; CDR3nt: TGTGCCAGTATGACAGGGAACTATGGCTACACCTTC; CDR3aa: CASMTGNYGYTF
v_gene: TRBV6-9; d_gene: TRBD1; j_gene: TRBJ1-2; abundance: NA; CDR3nt: TGTGCCAGCAGTTCCCGACAGGGGAGGATCTATGGCTACACCTTC; CDR3aa: CASSSRQGRIYGYTF
v_gene: TRBV28; d_gene: NA; j_gene: TRBJ2-4; abundance: many; CDR3nt: TGTGCCAGCAGCCGATCCGGGTTCTTAAGGAGAGACATTCAGTACTTC; CDR3aa: CASSRSGFLRRDIQYF
v_gene: TRBV14; d_gene: NA; j_gene: TRBJ2-5; abundance: few; CDR3nt: TGTGCCAGCAGCCAAGATGGACTTCGGAGGGAGACCCAGTACTTC; CDR3aa: CASSQDGLRRETQYF
v_gene: TRBV27; d_gene: TRBD2; j_gene: TRBJ2-4; abundance: many; CDR3nt: TGTGCCAGCAGTTTTACGGGACTAACTCAGTACTTC; CDR3aa: CASSFTGLTQYF
v_gene: TRBV30; d_gene: NA; j_gene: TRBJ2-7; abundance: many; CDR3nt: TGTGCCTGGATACCGTCGGACAGCTACGAGCAGTACTTC; CDR3aa: CAWIPSDSYEQYF
v_gene: TRBV7-8; d_gene: TRBD2; j_gene: TRBJ2-3; abundance: many; CDR3nt: TGTGCCAGCAGCTTAGTGGGACTAGCGGGAGTAGATACGCAGTATTTT; CDR3aa: CASSLVGLAGVDTQYF